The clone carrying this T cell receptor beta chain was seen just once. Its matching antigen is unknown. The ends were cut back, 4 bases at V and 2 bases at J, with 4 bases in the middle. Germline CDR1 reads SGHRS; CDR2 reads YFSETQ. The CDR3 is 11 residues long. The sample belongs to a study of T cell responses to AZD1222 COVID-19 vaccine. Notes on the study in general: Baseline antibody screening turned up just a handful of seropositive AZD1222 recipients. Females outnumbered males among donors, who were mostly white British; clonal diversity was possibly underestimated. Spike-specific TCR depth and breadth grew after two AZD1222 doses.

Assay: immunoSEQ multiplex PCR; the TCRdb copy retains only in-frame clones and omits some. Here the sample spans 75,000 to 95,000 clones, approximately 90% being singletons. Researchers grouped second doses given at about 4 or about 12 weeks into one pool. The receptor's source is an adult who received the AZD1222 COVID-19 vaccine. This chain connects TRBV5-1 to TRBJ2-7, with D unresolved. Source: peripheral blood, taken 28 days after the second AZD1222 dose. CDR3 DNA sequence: TGCGCCAGCAGCAACACCTACGAGCAGTACTTC. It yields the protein CASSNTYEQYF.